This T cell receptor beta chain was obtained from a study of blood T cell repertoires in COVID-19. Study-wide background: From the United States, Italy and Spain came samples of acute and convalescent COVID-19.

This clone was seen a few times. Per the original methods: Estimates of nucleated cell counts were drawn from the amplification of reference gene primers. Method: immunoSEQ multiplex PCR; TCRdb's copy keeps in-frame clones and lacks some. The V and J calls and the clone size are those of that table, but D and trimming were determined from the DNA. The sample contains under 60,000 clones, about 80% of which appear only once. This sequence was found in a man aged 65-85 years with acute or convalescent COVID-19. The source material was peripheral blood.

This CDR3 is CASSPDRDQSQPQHF. In DNA form, the CDR3 reads TGTGCCAGCTCACCCGACAGGGATCAGAGTCAGCCCCAGCATTTT. This chain links TRBV18 with TRBJ1-5, with TRBD1 identical over 7 bases. Germline CDR1 reads KGHSH; CDR2 reads LQKENI. V dropped 3 bases and J dropped 6; count of bases not matched to a gene: 8. This CDR3 region has 15 residues.